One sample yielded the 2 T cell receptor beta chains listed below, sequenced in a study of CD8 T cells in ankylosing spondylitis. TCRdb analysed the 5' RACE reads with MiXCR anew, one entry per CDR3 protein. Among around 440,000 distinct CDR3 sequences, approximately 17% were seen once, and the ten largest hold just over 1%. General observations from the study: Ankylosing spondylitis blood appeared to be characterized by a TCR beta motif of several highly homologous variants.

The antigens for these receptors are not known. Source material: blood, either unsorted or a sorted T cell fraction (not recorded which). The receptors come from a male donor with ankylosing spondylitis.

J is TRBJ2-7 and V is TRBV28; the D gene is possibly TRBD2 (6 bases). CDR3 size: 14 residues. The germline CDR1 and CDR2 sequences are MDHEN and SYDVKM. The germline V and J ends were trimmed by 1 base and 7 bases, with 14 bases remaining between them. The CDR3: CASSLLTLGREQYF. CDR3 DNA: TGTGCCAGCAGTTTATTGACCCTGGGGAGGGAGCAGTACTTC.

The CDR3 bases are TGCGCCAGCTCCCGAGGAGGAAGCGGGGACACTGAAGCTTTCTTT. Translation: CASSRGGSGDTEAFF. This sequence joins TRBV5-1 and TRBJ1-1; the D is unclear. CDR1 and CDR2 (germline): SGHRS, YFSETQ. The ends were cut back, 7 bases at V and 3 bases at J, with 19 bases in the middle. The CDR3 is 15 amino acids. Full variable domain (remainder filled in from reference TRBV5-1 and TRBJ1-1): KAGVTQTPRYLIKTRGQQVTLSCSPISGHRSVSWYQQTPGQGLQFLFEYFSETQRNKGNFPGRFSGRQFSNSRSEMNVSTLELGDSALYLCASSRGGSGDTEAFFGQGTRLTVV.